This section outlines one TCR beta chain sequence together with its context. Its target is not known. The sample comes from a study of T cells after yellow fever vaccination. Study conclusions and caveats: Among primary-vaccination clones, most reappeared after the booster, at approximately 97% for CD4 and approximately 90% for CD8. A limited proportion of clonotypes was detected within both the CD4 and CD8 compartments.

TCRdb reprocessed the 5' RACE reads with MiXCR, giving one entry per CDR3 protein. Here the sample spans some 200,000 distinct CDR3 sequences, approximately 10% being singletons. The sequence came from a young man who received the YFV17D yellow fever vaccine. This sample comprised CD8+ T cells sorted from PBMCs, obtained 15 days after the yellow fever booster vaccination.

The CDR3 spells CSARPRLAQETQYF. The CDR3 DNA reads TGCAGTGCTAGACCCCGACTAGCACAAGAGACCCAGTACTTC. The chain has TRBV20-1 and TRBJ2-5, with 7 bases lining up with TRBD2. Per germline, CDR1 DFQATT and CDR2 SNEGSKA (reference sequence). The trim removed 2 bases at V and 2 bases at J, leaving 5 bases unmatched. CDR3 length: 14 amino acids.